The T cell receptor beta chain described here comes from a study of regulatory T cells in long-lasting Graves disease. Building of the TCR beta libraries involved iRepertoire HTBI primers and Arm-PCR of CDR3 regions. TCRdb itself ran the multiplex PCR reads through MiXCR, one entry per CDR3 protein. The table lists under 500,000 distinct CDR3 sequences, under 25% of them singletons, with approximately 7.8% in the top ten. This clonotype was counted ten times or more. Time point meaning: persistent/refractory GD, antithyroid drugs over 5 years with positive TRAb. PBMCs were the source of the RNA used for TCR sequencing. V dropped 5 bases and J dropped 6 bases, with 17 bases sitting between them. The CDR3 runs 14 residues. Germline CDR1 SEHNR, CDR2 FQNEAQ (reference sequence).

V is TRBV7-9 and J is TRBJ2-7; the D gene is possibly TRBD1 (5 bases). The receptor comes from a female donor with Graves disease. The material was peripheral blood mononuclear cells (PBMCs), obtained when the disease was refractory, from a patient treated with antithyroid drugs. In DNA form, the CDR3 reads TGTGCCAGCAGCCAGACATCGACAAGGGGCGAGCAGTACTTC. It is translated as CASSQTSTRGEQYF.